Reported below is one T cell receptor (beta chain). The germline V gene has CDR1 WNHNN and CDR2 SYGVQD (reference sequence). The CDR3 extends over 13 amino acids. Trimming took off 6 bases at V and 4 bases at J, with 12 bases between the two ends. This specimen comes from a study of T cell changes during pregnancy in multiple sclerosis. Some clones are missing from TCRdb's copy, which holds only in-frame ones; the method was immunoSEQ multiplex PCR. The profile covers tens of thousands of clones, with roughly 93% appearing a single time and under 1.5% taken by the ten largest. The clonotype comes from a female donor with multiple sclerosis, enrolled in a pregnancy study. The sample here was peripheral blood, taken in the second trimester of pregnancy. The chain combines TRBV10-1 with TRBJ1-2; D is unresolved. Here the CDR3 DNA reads TGCGCCAGCAGCCCACAGCATTCCTATGGCTACACCTTC. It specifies CASSPQHSYGYTF.